The rows below give T cell receptor beta chains drawn from one sample of a study of cytomegalovirus exposure and HLA in healthy donors. Generated by immunoSEQ multiplex PCR, the TCRdb table keeps only in-frame clones and is missing some. Altogether 250,000 to 350,000 clones are present, around 86% being singletons, with the ten largest covering approximately 4.3%. Input material: PBMCs. These receptors were obtained from a man aged 35-49 years in good health and CMV-seropositive. The CDR3 runs from the conserved cysteine through the conserved F or W. The D gene is left open where the match is weak. The size field is filled for only some rows; it gives once, few, many or a size class.

D,J,V,size,length,DNA,CDR3
TRBD1,TRBJ1-4,TRBV6-5,NA,15,TGTGCCAGCAGTCGGACAGGGGGCCGGGGGGAAAAACTGTTTTTT,CASSRTGGRGEKLFF
TRBD2,TRBJ2-7,TRBV4-3,NA,16,TGCGCCAGCAGCCAAGAGCTAGCGGGAGTATATTACGAGCAGTACTTC,CASSQELAGVYYEQYF
TRBD2,TRBJ2-1,TRBV11-2,NA,16,TGTGCCAGCAGCCGCCGGACTAGCGGGAATTACAATGAGCAGTTCTTC,CASSRRTSGNYNEQFF
NA,TRBJ1-1,TRBV6-5,NA,14,TGTGCCAGCAGTTACAGGGGAAGGGTCACTGAAGCTTTCTTT,CASSYRGRVTEAFF
TRBD1,TRBJ2-7,TRBV11-2,NA,14,TGTGCCAGCAGCTGGGCCGGGACAGGCTACGAGCAGTACTTC,CASSWAGTGYEQYF
NA,TRBJ2-1,TRBV30,NA,13,TGTGCCTGGAGTGTACCAAAGCCCGGTGAGCAGTTCTTC,CAWSVPKPGEQFF
NA,TRBJ1-1,TRBV5-1,few,14,TGCGCCAGCAGCGGGGGGAGTGAGGTCGCTGAAGCTTTCTTT,CASSGGSEVAEAFF
NA,TRBJ2-7,TRBV7-8,NA,15,TGTGCCAGCAGCTTGGACGCGGACATTACCTACGAGCAGTACTTC,CASSLDADITYEQYF
NA,TRBJ2-7,TRBV27,once,15,TGTGCCAGCAGTTTATCTGGAGGCAGCTCCTACGAGCAGTACTTC,CASSLSGGSSYEQYF
TRBD1,TRBJ1-6,TRBV14,NA,13,TGTGCCAGCAGTGGACAGGGTAATTCACCCCTCCACTTT,CASSGQGNSPLHF
TRBD2,TRBJ2-2,TRBV9,NA,16,TGTGCCAGCAGCGTTCTAGCGGGGACGAACACCGGGGAGCTGTTTTTT,CASSVLAGTNTGELFF
TRBD1,TRBJ2-7,TRBV11-2,NA,15,TGTGCCAGCAGCTTGACAGGGGATATCTCCTACGAGCAGTACTTC,CASSLTGDISYEQYF
NA,TRBJ1-5,TRBV28,NA,13,TGTGCCAGCAGTTACAGGGTCAGTCAGCCCCAGCATTTT,CASSYRVSQPQHF
NA,TRBJ2-1,TRBV9,once,17,TGTGCCAGCAGCGTAGGGGCGGGGACGAGCTCCTACAATGAGCAGTTCTTC,CASSVGAGTSSYNEQFF
TRBD2,TRBJ2-5,TRBV19,NA,17,TGTGCCAGTAGTACGGGACTAGCGGGAGAGGAAGGGGAGACCCAGTACTTC,CASSTGLAGEEGETQYF
NA,TRBJ1-6,TRBV7-6,NA,15,TGTGCCAGCAGCTTAGGTGGCCCACAGGCTTCACCCCTCCACTTT,CASSLGGPQASPLHF
NA,TRBJ2-4,TRBV29-1,once,13,TGCAGCGTTGAAGATCGAAGGGAGGGGGGGAGGTACTTC,CSVEDRREGGRYF
NA,TRBJ2-3,TRBV28,NA,15,TGTGCCAGCAGTACGACTGACAGTGGCACAGATACGCAGTATTTT,CASSTTDSGTDTQYF
NA,TRBJ2-7,TRBV5-1,NA,14,TGCGCCAGCAGCTTCGAGGGGGACTCCTACGAGCAGTACTTC,CASSFEGDSYEQYF
TRBD1,TRBJ2-5,TRBV5-4,NA,13,TGTGCCAGCAGTCCGGGACAGGAAGAGACCCAGTACTTC,CASSPGQEETQYF
TRBD2,TRBJ2-1,TRBV4-2,NA,17,TGTGCCAGCAGCCAAGAGGCTAGCGGGAGTCCCTACAATGAGCAGTTCTTC,CASSQEASGSPYNEQFF
NA,TRBJ1-1,TRBV28,NA,12,TGTGCCAGCACCCTCCCCTACACTGAAGCTTTCTTT,CASTLPYTEAFF
TRBD1,TRBJ2-6,TRBV28,NA,18,TGTGCCAGCAGTTTACGGACAGGGAAATCGGGTGGGGCCAACGTCCTGACTTTC,CASSLRTGKSGGANVLTF
NA,TRBJ1-1,TRBV4-1,few,14,TGCGCCAGCAGCCGCAGGAACCTGAACACTGAAGCTTTCTTT,CASSRRNLNTEAFF
TRBD1,TRBJ1-5,TRBV6-1,once,13,TGTGCCAGCATTCAGGGGGGCGATCAGCCCCAGCATTTT,CASIQGGDQPQHF
NA,TRBJ2-7,TRBV5-1,NA,14,TGCGCCAGCAGCTTGGACACAGGGTTAGGCGAGCAGTACTTC,CASSLDTGLGEQYF
NA,TRBJ2-7,TRBV28,NA,13,TGTGCCAGCAGTTCGCCACTCTCCTACGAGCAGTACTTC,CASSSPLSYEQYF
NA,TRBJ2-2,TRBV5-6,NA,13,TGTGCCAGCAGCTTGACTGGAGGCGGGGAGCTGTTTTTT,CASSLTGGGELFF
NA,TRBJ1-1,TRBV28,NA,16,TGTGCCAGCAGTTTCCCGCGGACAGAGATGAACACTGAAGCTTTCTTT,CASSFPRTEMNTEAFF
NA,TRBJ2-7,TRBV2,NA,14,TGTGCCAGCAGGGCGGGGTTGTTGGAATACGAGCAGTACTTC,CASRAGLLEYEQYF
TRBD1,TRBJ1-2,TRBV7-3,NA,13,TGTGCCAGCAGCCTGGGACAGAACTATGGCTACACCTTC,CASSLGQNYGYTF
NA,TRBJ2-7,TRBV28,NA,14,TGTGCCAGCAGTGTAAAGACCGGGCGGAGGGAGCAGTACTTC,CASSVKTGRREQYF
NA,TRBJ2-5,TRBV5-6,once,14,TGTGCCAGCAGCCCACGTCCGGGCCAAGAGACCCAGTACTTC,CASSPRPGQETQYF
NA,TRBJ2-7,TRBV27,NA,13,TGTGCCAGCAGTCCCCGTGGCCCCTACGAGCAGTACTTC,CASSPRGPYEQYF
TRBD1,TRBJ2-5,TRBV4-2,NA,17,TGTGCCAGCAGCCAGGGGCCGGTAGACAGGGTTGGGGAGACCCAGTACTTC,CASSQGPVDRVGETQYF
TRBD2,TRBJ2-1,TRBV6-6,NA,13,TGTGCCAGCAGTTCTAGCGGGAGGAGTAAAGAGTTCTTC,CASSSSGRSKEFF
TRBD2,TRBJ2-3,TRBV15,NA,17,TGTGCCACCAGCAGATACCTTGGCGGGAGGGCCACAGATACGCAGTATTTT,CATSRYLGGRATDTQYF
TRBD1,TRBJ1-2,TRBV7-9,NA,15,TGTGCCAGCAGTTTCGTCCGGGACAGGGTGTATGGCTACACCTTC,CASSFVRDRVYGYTF
NA,TRBJ2-2,TRBV10-2,NA,15,TGCGCCAGCAGTGCGGGGAGACCGAACACCGGGGAGCTGTTTTTT,CASSAGRPNTGELFF
NA,TRBJ2-5,TRBV7-2,NA,15,TGTGCCAGCAGCGTGTCTTTACTTCTACAAGAGACCCAGTACTTC,CASSVSLLLQETQYF
TRBD2,TRBJ2-2,TRBV4-1,NA,17,TGCGCCAGCAGCCAAAGGGGCGGGACTAGCGATGCCGGGGAGCTGTTTTTT,CASSQRGGTSDAGELFF
TRBD2,TRBJ2-1,TRBV11-2,few,15,TGTGCCAGCGCATTAGCGGGCCCTCGAGGCAATGAGCAGTTCTTC,CASALAGPRGNEQFF